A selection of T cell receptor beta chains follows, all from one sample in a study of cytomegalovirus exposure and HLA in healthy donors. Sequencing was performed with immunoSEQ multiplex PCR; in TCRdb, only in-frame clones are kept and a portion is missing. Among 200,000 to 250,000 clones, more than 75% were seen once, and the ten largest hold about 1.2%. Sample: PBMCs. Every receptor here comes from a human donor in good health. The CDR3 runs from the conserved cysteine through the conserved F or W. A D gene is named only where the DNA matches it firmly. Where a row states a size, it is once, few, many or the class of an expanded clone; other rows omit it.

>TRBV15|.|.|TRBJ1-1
TGTGCCACCAGCAGAGAAGGACCGACAGCTATCACTGAAGCTTTCTTT
CATSREGPTAITEAFF
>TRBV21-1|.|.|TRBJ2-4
TGTGCCAGCAAGGAGACTAGTAGTAAAAACATTCAGTACTTC
CASKETSSKNIQYF
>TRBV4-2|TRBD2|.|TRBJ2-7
TGTGCCAGCAGCCAAGACACCGGGACTAGCAGCTCCTACGAGCAGTACTTC
CASSQDTGTSSSYEQYF
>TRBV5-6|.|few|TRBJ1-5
TGTGCCAGCAGCTTGGCAGGGGTGCAGCCCCAGCATTTT
CASSLAGVQPQHF
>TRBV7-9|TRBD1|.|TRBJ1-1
TGTGCCAGCAGCTCGGCAGGGGGCATTGAAGCTTTCTTT
CASSSAGGIEAFF
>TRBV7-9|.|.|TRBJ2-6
TGTGCCAGCAGCCTCTCGCGCGGTACCGGGGCCAACGTCCTGACTTTC
CASSLSRGTGANVLTF
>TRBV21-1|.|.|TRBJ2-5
TGTGCCAGCAGCAAGCCACTTACCCAGTACTTC
CASSKPLTQYF
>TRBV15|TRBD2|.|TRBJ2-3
TGTGCCACCAGCCCTAGGGGCGCTAGCGGGAGGGATACGCAGTATTTT
CATSPRGASGRDTQYF
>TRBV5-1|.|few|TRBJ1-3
TGCGCCAGCAGCCCGGGGGGGGGAGGGACTGGTGGAAACACCATATATTTT
CASSPGGGGTGGNTIYF
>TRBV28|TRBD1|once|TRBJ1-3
TGTGCCAGCAGTTCGGACAGGGCTCTCTCTGGAAACACCATATATTTT
CASSSDRALSGNTIYF
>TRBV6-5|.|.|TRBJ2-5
TGTGCCAGCAGCCCAGGTACTAGCTCGGAGACCCAGTACTTC
CASSPGTSSETQYF
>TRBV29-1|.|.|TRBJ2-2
TGCAGCGTTCTAAAGGAGGCCGGGGAGCTGTTTTTT
CSVLKEAGELFF
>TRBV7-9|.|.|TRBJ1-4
TGTGCCAGCAGACCTGCGGGGCCGGGTAATGAAAAACTGTTTTTT
CASRPAGPGNEKLFF
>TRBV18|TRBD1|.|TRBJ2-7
TGTGCCAGCTCCCGGGACAGCAATCTACGCGAGCAGTACTTC
CASSRDSNLREQYF
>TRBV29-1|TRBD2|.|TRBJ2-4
TGCAGCGGTGGACTAGCGGGAGAAAACATTCAGTACTTC
CSGGLAGENIQYF